The rows below give T cell receptor beta chains drawn from one sample of a study of blood T cell repertoires in COVID-19. Profiling relied on immunoSEQ multiplex PCR, and the TCRdb table lists in-frame clones only, not all of them. The profile covers 70,000 to 95,000 clones, with approximately 78% appearing a single time and less than 15% taken by the ten largest. Sequenced material: peripheral blood. The receptors derive from a human donor in a cohort sampled during active COVID-19. Both conserved end residues are part of each CDR3. D genes are given only for firm matches. Size tells how often a clone was seen (once, few, many) or the class of an expanded clone, and some rows leave it out.

V gene: TRBV5-1
D gene: TRBD1
clone size: .
J gene: TRBJ1-2
CDR3 protein: CASSLGTGSGYTF
CDR3 DNA: TGCGCCAGCAGCTTGGGGACAGGGAGTGGCTACACCTTC

V gene: TRBV3-1/TRBV3-2
D gene: TRBD2
clone size: .
J gene: TRBJ2-2
CDR3 protein: CASSPAGANTGELFF
CDR3 DNA: TGTGCCAGCAGCCCCGCGGGGGCGAACACCGGGGAGCTGTTTTTT

V gene: TRBV12-3/TRBV12-4
D gene: .
clone size: few
J gene: TRBJ2-1
CDR3 protein: CASSPSAEQFF
CDR3 DNA: TGTGCCAGCAGCCCCTCAGCGGAGCAGTTCTTC

V gene: TRBV5-1
D gene: .
clone size: .
J gene: TRBJ2-7
CDR3 protein: CASSLTPRPPYQYSSYEQYF
CDR3 DNA: TGCGCCAGCAGCTTGACCCCCAGACCCCCCTACCAATACAGCTCCTACGAGCAGTACTTC

V gene: TRBV21-1
D gene: .
clone size: .
J gene: TRBJ1-4
CDR3 protein: CASSFQHRTDNEKLFF
CDR3 DNA: TGTGCCAGCAGCTTCCAGCATCGGACTGACAATGAAAAACTGTTTTTT

V gene: TRBV20-1
D gene: .
clone size: medium-sized
J gene: TRBJ2-7
CDR3 protein: CSASGPGLYTYEQYF
CDR3 DNA: TGCAGTGCTAGTGGACCGGGACTCTATACCTACGAGCAGTACTTC

V gene: TRBV5-1
D gene: .
clone size: .
J gene: TRBJ1-1
CDR3 protein: CASSLIGHLNTEAFF
CDR3 DNA: TGCGCCAGCAGCCTCATTGGACACCTGAACACTGAAGCTTTCTTT

V gene: TRBV11-1
D gene: .
clone size: .
J gene: TRBJ1-2
CDR3 protein: CASSLAGGDGYTF
CDR3 DNA: TGTGCCAGCAGCTTAGCAGGAGGGGATGGCTACACCTTC

V gene: TRBV5-4
D gene: TRBD1
clone size: .
J gene: TRBJ1-6
CDR3 protein: CASSLRQGLDSPLHF
CDR3 DNA: TGTGCCAGCAGCTTACGACAGGGGTTGGACTCACCCCTCCACTTT

V gene: TRBV11-2
D gene: .
clone size: .
J gene: TRBJ2-1
CDR3 protein: CASSSTFGGHNEQFF
CDR3 DNA: TGTGCCAGCAGCTCCACTTTCGGGGGGCACAATGAGCAGTTCTTC

V gene: TRBV27
D gene: TRBD2
clone size: .
J gene: TRBJ2-7
CDR3 protein: CASSWIAGPYEQYF
CDR3 DNA: TGTGCCAGCAGTTGGATAGCGGGACCCTACGAGCAGTACTTC

V gene: TRBV10-3
D gene: TRBD1
clone size: many
J gene: TRBJ1-1
CDR3 protein: CATTGVGTEAFF
CDR3 DNA: TGTGCCACCACAGGGGTTGGCACTGAAGCTTTCTTT

V gene: TRBV4-3
D gene: TRBD1
clone size: .
J gene: TRBJ2-7
CDR3 protein: CASSQDLDRGREEQYF
CDR3 DNA: TGCGCCAGCAGCCAAGATTTGGACAGGGGCCGGGAGGAGCAGTACTTC

V gene: TRBV6-5
D gene: TRBD2
clone size: .
J gene: TRBJ2-3
CDR3 protein: CASTLAGGTDTQYF
CDR3 DNA: TGTGCCAGCACGTTAGCGGGGGGAACAGATACGCAGTATTTT